The T cell receptor (beta chain) described here comes from a study of cytotoxic CD8 clonotypes in ibrutinib-treated CLL. V shed 4 bases and J 1 base; nucleotides not matched to a gene: 2. Per germline, CDR1 PRHDT and CDR2 FYEKMQ (reference sequence). This CDR3 region has 15 residues. The repertoire was sequenced with immunoSEQ multiplex PCR; TCRdb's copy has only in-frame clones and lacks some. Here the sample spans roughly 36,000 clones, around 70% being singletons. This clone was recorded only once. This clonotype was obtained from a human donor with chronic lymphocytic leukemia. The rearrangement links TRBV13 to TRBJ2-3; TRBD2 agrees at 10 bases. Sequences were derived from PBMCs, sampled before ibrutinib treatment. CDR3 in amino acids: CASSSLAGGTDTQYF. The CDR3 DNA is TGTGCCAGCAGCTCGCTAGCGGGGGGCACAGATACGCAGTATTTT.